A selection of T cell receptor beta chains follows, all from one sample in a study of cytomegalovirus exposure and HLA in healthy donors. Profiling relied on immunoSEQ multiplex PCR, and the TCRdb table lists in-frame clones only, not all of them. The sample includes approximately 100,000 clones. The source material was PBMCs. The receptors were sampled from a man between 45 and 60 years old in good health and CMV-seronegative. Each CDR3 is given with its conserved first and last residue. The D gene is left open where the match is weak.

CDR3 protein: CAISAGQNNQPQHF
CDR3 DNA: TGTGCCATCAGTGCTGGGCAGAACAATCAGCCCCAGCATTTT
J gene: TRBJ1-5
D gene: NA
V gene: TRBV10-3

CDR3 protein: CASSLTRQGADEQYF
CDR3 DNA: TGTGCCAGCAGTTTAACGAGACAGGGGGCGGACGAGCAGTACTTC
J gene: TRBJ2-7
D gene: TRBD1
V gene: TRBV27

CDR3 protein: CASSLQPGGYGYTF
CDR3 DNA: TGTGCCAGCAGCTTACAACCCGGAGGCTATGGCTACACCTTC
J gene: TRBJ1-2
D gene: NA
V gene: TRBV7-3

CDR3 protein: CSVLTGSNEKLFF
CDR3 DNA: TGCAGCGTCCTGACAGGCTCTAATGAAAAACTGTTTTTT
J gene: TRBJ1-4
D gene: NA
V gene: TRBV29-1

CDR3 protein: CASSPPSGETQYF
CDR3 DNA: TGTGCCAGCTCACCACCCAGTGGAGAGACCCAGTACTTC
J gene: TRBJ2-5
D gene: NA
V gene: TRBV18

CDR3 protein: CASRTSGVGEQYF
CDR3 DNA: TGTGCCAGCAGGACTAGCGGGGTAGGCGAGCAGTACTTC
J gene: TRBJ2-7
D gene: TRBD2
V gene: TRBV27

CDR3 protein: CASSQDVREAGNTIYF
CDR3 DNA: TGCGCCAGCAGCCAAGATGTCCGGGAGGCTGGAAACACCATATATTTT
J gene: TRBJ1-3
D gene: NA
V gene: TRBV4-1

CDR3 protein: CASSYSRASGYEQYF
CDR3 DNA: TGTGCCAGCAGTTATTCCCGGGCTAGCGGCTACGAGCAGTACTTC
J gene: TRBJ2-7
D gene: TRBD2
V gene: TRBV6-5

CDR3 protein: CASSKGATNEKLFF
CDR3 DNA: TGCGCCAGCAGCAAGGGGGCAACTAATGAAAAACTGTTTTTT
J gene: TRBJ1-4
D gene: NA
V gene: TRBV5-1

CDR3 protein: CASSLASDSEFYEQYF
CDR3 DNA: TGTGCCAGCAGTTTAGCGTCCGACAGTGAGTTCTACGAGCAGTACTTC
J gene: TRBJ2-7
D gene: NA
V gene: TRBV27

CDR3 protein: CSVWGGSSYNEQFF
CDR3 DNA: TGCAGCGTTTGGGGTGGGAGTTCCTACAATGAGCAGTTCTTC
J gene: TRBJ2-1
D gene: NA
V gene: TRBV29-1

CDR3 protein: CASSLVSTNEKLFF
CDR3 DNA: TGTGCCAGCAGCTTGGTATCAACTAATGAAAAACTGTTTTTT
J gene: TRBJ1-4
D gene: NA
V gene: TRBV5-6

CDR3 protein: CASRVSGADNTEAFF
CDR3 DNA: TGTGCCAGCAGAGTTTCAGGGGCCGATAACACTGAAGCTTTCTTT
J gene: TRBJ1-1
D gene: NA
V gene: TRBV7-9

CDR3 protein: CASSYAGEPGETQYF
CDR3 DNA: TGTGCCAGCAGTTACGCGGGGGAACCGGGTGAGACCCAGTACTTC
J gene: TRBJ2-5
D gene: TRBD2
V gene: TRBV6-5

CDR3 protein: CASSPFSQGGETQYF
CDR3 DNA: TGTGCCAGCTCACCCTTCTCACAGGGAGGGGAGACCCAGTACTTC
J gene: TRBJ2-5
D gene: NA
V gene: TRBV18

CDR3 protein: CASRVGQGFYGYTF
CDR3 DNA: TGTGCCAGCAGGGTCGGACAGGGTTTCTATGGCTACACCTTC
J gene: TRBJ1-2
D gene: TRBD1
V gene: TRBV2

CDR3 protein: CASSWDRVGYTF
CDR3 DNA: TGCGCCAGCAGCTGGGACAGGGTTGGTTACACCTTC
J gene: TRBJ1-2
D gene: TRBD1
V gene: TRBV5-1

CDR3 protein: CASSLRTGGNSPLHF
CDR3 DNA: TGTGCCAGCAGCCTGCGGACAGGAGGAAATTCACCCCTCCACTTT
J gene: TRBJ1-6
D gene: TRBD1
V gene: TRBV5-6

CDR3 protein: CASSQNPGTGIVGSYEQYF
CDR3 DNA: TGCGCCAGCAGCCAAAACCCCGGGACAGGGATTGTGGGATCCTACGAGCAGTACTTC
J gene: TRBJ2-7
D gene: TRBD1
V gene: TRBV4-3

CDR3 protein: CASSQPGQGSRNTIYF
CDR3 DNA: TGCGCCAGCAGCCAACCGGGACAGGGGAGTAGAAACACCATATATTTT
J gene: TRBJ1-3
D gene: TRBD1
V gene: TRBV4-1

CDR3 protein: CASSGQPGATTNEKLFF
CDR3 DNA: TGTGCCAGCAGCGGACAGCCTGGGGCCACAACTAATGAAAAACTGTTTTTT
J gene: TRBJ1-4
D gene: NA
V gene: TRBV5-4

CDR3 protein: CASSMGPGREAFF
CDR3 DNA: TGTGCCAGTAGTATGGGTCCGGGGAGGGAAGCTTTCTTT
J gene: TRBJ1-1
D gene: NA
V gene: TRBV19

CDR3 protein: CASSLQPNYGYTF
CDR3 DNA: TGTGCCAGCAGCCTACAGCCTAACTATGGCTACACCTTC
J gene: TRBJ1-2
D gene: NA
V gene: TRBV2

CDR3 protein: CASSSVTGNFYGYTF
CDR3 DNA: TGTGCCAGCAGCTCAGTCACAGGGAACTTCTATGGCTACACCTTC
J gene: TRBJ1-2
D gene: NA
V gene: TRBV7-9

CDR3 protein: CASSVQGAVSNQPQHF
CDR3 DNA: TGTGCCAGTAGTGTACAGGGGGCGGTAAGCAATCAGCCCCAGCATTTT
J gene: TRBJ1-5
D gene: TRBD1
V gene: TRBV19

CDR3 protein: CASSGSGHRGGDEKLFF
CDR3 DNA: TGTGCCAGTAGTGGATCCGGGCACAGGGGCGGCGATGAAAAACTGTTTTTT
J gene: TRBJ1-4
D gene: TRBD1
V gene: TRBV19

CDR3 protein: CASSPGTSGRYNEQFF
CDR3 DNA: TGTGCCAGCAGCCCAGGGACTAGCGGGAGATACAATGAGCAGTTCTTC
J gene: TRBJ2-1
D gene: TRBD2
V gene: TRBV9

CDR3 protein: CASSSRTGYNGYTF
CDR3 DNA: TGTGCCAGCAGCTCACGGACAGGGTATAACGGCTACACCTTC
J gene: TRBJ1-2
D gene: TRBD1
V gene: TRBV27

CDR3 protein: CASSLVLGANQPQHF
CDR3 DNA: TGTGCCAGCAGCTTAGTTCTGGGAGCAAATCAGCCCCAGCATTTT
J gene: TRBJ1-5
D gene: NA
V gene: TRBV7-2

CDR3 protein: CASSPHPPGQGYEQYF
CDR3 DNA: TGTGCCAGTAGTCCACACCCCCCGGGACAGGGGTACGAGCAGTACTTC
J gene: TRBJ2-7
D gene: TRBD1
V gene: TRBV19

CDR3 protein: CASSRLGLGDTQYF
CDR3 DNA: TGTGCCAGCAGCCGGTTGGGCCTTGGAGATACGCAGTATTTT
J gene: TRBJ2-3
D gene: NA
V gene: TRBV7-2

CDR3 protein: CASSQNTYNEQFF
CDR3 DNA: TGCGCCAGCAGCCAAAACACCTACAATGAGCAGTTCTTC
J gene: TRBJ2-1
D gene: NA
V gene: TRBV4-3